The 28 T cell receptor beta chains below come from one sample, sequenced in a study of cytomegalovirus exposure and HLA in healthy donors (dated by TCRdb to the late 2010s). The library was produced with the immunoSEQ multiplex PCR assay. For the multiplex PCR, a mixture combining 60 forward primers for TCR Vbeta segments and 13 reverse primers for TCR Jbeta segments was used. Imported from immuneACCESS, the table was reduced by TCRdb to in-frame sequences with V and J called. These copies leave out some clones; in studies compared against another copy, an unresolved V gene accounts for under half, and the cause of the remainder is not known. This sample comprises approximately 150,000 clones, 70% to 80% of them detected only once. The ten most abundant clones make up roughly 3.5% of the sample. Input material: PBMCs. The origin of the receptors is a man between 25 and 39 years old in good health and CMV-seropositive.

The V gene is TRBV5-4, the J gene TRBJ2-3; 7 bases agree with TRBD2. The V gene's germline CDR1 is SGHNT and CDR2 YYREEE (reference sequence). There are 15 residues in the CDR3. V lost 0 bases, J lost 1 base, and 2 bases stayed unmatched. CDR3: CASSLVAGGTDTQYF. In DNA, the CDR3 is TGTGCCAGCAGCTTGGTGGCGGGGGGCACAGATACGCAGTATTTT.

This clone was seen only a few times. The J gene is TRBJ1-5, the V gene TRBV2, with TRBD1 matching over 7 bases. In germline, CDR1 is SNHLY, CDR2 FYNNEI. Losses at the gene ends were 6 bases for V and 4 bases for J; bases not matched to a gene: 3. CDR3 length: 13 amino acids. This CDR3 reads CASRMDRNQPQHF. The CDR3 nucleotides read TGTGCCAGCAGAATGGACAGGAATCAGCCCCAGCATTTT.

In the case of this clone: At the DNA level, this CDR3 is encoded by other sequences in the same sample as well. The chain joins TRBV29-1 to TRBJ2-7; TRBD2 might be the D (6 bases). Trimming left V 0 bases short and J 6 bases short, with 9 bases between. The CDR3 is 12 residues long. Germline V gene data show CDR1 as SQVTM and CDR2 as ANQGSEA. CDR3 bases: TGCAGCGTTGAAGATCTGGGAGGCGAGCAGTACTTC. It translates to CSVEDLGGEQYF.

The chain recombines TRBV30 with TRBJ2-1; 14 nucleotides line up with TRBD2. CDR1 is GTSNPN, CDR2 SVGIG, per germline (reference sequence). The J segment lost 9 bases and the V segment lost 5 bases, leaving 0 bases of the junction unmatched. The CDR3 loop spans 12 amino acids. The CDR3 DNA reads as TGTGCCTGGGGGACTAGCGGGGGTGAGCAGTTCTTC. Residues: CAWGTSGGEQFF.

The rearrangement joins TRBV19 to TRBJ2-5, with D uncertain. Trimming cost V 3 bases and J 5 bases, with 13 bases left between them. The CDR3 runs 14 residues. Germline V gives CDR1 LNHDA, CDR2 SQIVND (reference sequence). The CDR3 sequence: CASSIPYRAETQYF. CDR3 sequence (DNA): TGTGCCAGTAGTATCCCCTATCGAGCGGAGACCCAGTACTTC.

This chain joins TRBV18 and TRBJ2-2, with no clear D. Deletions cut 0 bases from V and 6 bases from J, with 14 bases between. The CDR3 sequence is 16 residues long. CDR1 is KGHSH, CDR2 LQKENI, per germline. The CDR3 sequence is CASSPPISKTAGELFF. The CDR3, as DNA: TGTGCCAGCTCACCACCAATTAGCAAGACGGCCGGGGAGCTGTTTTTT.

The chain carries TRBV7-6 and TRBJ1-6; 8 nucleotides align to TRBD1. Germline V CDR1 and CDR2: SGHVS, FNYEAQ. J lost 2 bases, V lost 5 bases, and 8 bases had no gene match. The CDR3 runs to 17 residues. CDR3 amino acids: CASSPSTGQAYNSPLHF. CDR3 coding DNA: TGTGCCAGCAGCCCAAGTACGGGACAGGCCTATAATTCACCCCTCCACTTT.

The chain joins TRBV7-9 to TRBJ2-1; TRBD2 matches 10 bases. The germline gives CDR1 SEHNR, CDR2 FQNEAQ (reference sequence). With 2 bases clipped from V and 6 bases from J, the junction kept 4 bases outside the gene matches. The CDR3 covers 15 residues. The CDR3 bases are TGTGCCAGCAGCTTAAGCGGGGGGGCCCTCAATGAGCAGTTCTTC. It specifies CASSLSGGALNEQFF.

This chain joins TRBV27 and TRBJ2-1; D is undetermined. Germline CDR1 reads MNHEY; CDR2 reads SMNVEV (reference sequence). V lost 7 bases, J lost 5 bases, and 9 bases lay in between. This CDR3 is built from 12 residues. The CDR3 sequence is CASTTLNNEQFF. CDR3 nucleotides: TGTGCCAGCACGACACTGAACAATGAGCAGTTCTTC.

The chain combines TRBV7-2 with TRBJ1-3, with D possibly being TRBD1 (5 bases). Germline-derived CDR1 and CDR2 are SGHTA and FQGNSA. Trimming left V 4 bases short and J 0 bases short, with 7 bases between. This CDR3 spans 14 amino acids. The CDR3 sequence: CASSYDSSGNTIYF. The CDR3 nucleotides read TGTGCCAGCAGCTACGACAGCTCTGGAAACACCATATATTTT. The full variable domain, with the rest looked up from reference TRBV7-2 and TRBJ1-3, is GAGVSQSPSNKVTEKGKDVELRCDPISGHTALYWYRQSLGQGLEFLIYFQGNSAPDKSGLPSDRFSAERTGGSVSTLTIQRTQQEDSAVYLCASSYDSSGNTIYFGEGSWLTVV.

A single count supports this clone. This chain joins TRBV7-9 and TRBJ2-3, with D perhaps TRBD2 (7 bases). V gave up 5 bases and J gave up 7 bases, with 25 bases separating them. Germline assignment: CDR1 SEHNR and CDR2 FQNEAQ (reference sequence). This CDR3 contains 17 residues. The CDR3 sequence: CASSHPGGSGLAYTQYF. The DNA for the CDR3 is TGTGCCAGCAGCCACCCGGGGGGCAGCGGTCTGGCGTATACGCAGTATTTT.

CDR3 sequence (DNA): TGTGCCAGCAGCCGACAGGGGGCAACCTACAATGAGCAGTTCTTC. It specifies CASSRQGATYNEQFF. V usage is TRBV7-9 and J usage is TRBJ2-1; 10 bases fit TRBD1. This CDR3 has 15 residues. Looked up from germline, CDR1 is SEHNR and CDR2 is FQNEAQ (reference sequence). The trim removed 5 bases at V and 2 bases at J, leaving 3 bases unmatched.

The DNA for the CDR3 is TGTGCCAGCACTAGGACTGTTCAAGAGACCCAGTACTTC. Its protein product is CASTRTVQETQYF. This chain links TRBV6-5 with TRBJ2-5; D perhaps matches TRBD2 (5 bases). Trimming removed 7 bases at V and 2 bases at J, with 11 bases between. This CDR3 comprises 13 residues. Looked up from germline, CDR1 is MNHEY and CDR2 is SVGAGI.

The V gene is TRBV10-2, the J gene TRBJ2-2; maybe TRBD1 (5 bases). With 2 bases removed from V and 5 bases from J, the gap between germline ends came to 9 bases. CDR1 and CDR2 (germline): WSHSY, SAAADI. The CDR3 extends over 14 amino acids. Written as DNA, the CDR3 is TGCGCCAGCAGTGAGGCCCCAGGGACCGGGGAGCTGTTTTTT. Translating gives CASSEAPGTGELFF.

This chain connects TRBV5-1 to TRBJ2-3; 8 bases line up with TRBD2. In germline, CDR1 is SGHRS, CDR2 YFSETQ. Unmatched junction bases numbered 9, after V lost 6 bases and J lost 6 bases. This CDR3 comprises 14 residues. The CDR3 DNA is TGCGCCAGCATTCCGGGGGGGACGGGGGATACGCAGTATTTT. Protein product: CASIPGGTGDTQYF. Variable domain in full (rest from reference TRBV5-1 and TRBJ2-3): KAGVTQTPRYLIKTRGQQVTLSCSPISGHRSVSWYQQTPGQGLQFLFEYFSETQRNKGNFPGRFSGRQFSNSRSEMNVSTLELGDSALYLCASIPGGTGDTQYFGPGTRLTVL.

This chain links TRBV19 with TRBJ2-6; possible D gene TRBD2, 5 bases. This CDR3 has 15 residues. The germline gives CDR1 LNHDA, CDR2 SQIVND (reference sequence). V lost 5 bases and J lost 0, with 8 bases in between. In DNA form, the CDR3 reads TGTGCCAGTAGTTCCCGGGACTCTGGGGCCAACGTCCTGACTTTC. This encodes CASSSRDSGANVLTF.

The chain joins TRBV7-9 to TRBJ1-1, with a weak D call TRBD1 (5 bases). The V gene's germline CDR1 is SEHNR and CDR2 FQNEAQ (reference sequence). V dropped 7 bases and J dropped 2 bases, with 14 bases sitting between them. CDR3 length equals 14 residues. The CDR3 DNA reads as TGTGCCAGCACCAACGACAGTCTCAACACTGAAGCTTTCTTT. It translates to CASTNDSLNTEAFF.

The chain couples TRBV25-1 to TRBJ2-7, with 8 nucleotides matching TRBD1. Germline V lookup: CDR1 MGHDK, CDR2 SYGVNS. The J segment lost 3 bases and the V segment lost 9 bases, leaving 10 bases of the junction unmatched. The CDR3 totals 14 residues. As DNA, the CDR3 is TGTGCCAGTCCGCGGACAGGGAAGGGCTACGAGCAGTACTTC. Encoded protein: CASPRTGKGYEQYF.

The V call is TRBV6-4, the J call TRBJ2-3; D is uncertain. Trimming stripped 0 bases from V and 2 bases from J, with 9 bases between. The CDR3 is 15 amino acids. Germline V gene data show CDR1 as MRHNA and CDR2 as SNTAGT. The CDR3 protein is CASSDSQDPTDTQYF. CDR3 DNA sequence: TGTGCCAGCAGTGACTCTCAGGATCCCACAGATACGCAGTATTTT.

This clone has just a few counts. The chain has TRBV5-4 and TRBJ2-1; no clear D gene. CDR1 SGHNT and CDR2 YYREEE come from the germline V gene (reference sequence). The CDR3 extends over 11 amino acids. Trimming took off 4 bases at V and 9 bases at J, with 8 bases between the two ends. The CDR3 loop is CASSLYGEQFF. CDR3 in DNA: TGTGCCAGCAGCCTATACGGTGAGCAGTTCTTC.

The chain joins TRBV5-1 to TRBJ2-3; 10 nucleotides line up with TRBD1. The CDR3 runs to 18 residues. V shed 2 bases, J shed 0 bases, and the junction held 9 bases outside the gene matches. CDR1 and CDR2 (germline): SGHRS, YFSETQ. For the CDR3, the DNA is TGCGCCAGCAGCTTACAGCCGGGACAGGGGCCGAGCACAGATACGCAGTATTTT. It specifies CASSLQPGQGPSTDTQYF.

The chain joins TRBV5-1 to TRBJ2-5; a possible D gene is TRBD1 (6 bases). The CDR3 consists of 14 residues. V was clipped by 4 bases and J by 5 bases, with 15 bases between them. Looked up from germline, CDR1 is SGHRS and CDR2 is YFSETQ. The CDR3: CASSPGQRRETQYF. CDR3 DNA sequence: TGCGCCAGCAGCCCTGGACAGAGGAGGGAGACCCAGTACTTC.

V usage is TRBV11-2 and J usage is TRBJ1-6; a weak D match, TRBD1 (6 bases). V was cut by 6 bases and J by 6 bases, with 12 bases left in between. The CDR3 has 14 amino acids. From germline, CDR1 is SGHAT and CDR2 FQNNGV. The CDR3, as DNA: TGTGCCAGCAGAGAACAGGGTTCTAATTCACCCCTCCACTTT. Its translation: CASREQGSNSPLHF.

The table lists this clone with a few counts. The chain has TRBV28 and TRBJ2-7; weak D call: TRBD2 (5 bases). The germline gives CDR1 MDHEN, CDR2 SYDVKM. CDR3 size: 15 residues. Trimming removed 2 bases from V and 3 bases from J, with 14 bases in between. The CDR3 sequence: CASSLDMRVRYEQYF. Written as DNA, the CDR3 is TGTGCCAGCAGTTTAGATATGCGGGTTCGCTACGAGCAGTACTTC. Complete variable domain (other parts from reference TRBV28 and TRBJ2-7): DVKVTQSSRYLVKRTGEKVFLECVQDMDHENMFWYRQDPGLGLRLIYFSYDVKMKEKGDIPEGYSVSREKKERFSLILESASTNQTSMYLCASSLDMRVRYEQYFGPGTRLTVT.

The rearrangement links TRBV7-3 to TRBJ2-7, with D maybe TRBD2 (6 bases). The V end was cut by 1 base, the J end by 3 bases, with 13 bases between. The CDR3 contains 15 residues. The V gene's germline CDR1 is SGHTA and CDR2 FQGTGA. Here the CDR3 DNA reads TGTGCCAGCAGCTTAATCGGGACTTCTCTCTACGAGCAGTACTTC. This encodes CASSLIGTSLYEQYF.

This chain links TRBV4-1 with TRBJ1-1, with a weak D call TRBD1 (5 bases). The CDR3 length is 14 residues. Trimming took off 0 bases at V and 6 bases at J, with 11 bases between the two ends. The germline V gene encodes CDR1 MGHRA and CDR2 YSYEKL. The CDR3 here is CASSQDGQGAEAFF. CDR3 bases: TGCGCCAGCAGCCAAGACGGCCAGGGCGCTGAAGCTTTCTTT.

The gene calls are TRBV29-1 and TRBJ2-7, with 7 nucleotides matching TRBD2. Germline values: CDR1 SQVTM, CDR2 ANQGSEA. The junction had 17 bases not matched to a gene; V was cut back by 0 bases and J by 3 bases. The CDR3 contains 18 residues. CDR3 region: CSVEDRSLPSGAGYEQYF. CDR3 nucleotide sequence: TGCAGCGTTGAAGATCGAAGCCTGCCCAGCGGGGCAGGCTACGAGCAGTACTTC.

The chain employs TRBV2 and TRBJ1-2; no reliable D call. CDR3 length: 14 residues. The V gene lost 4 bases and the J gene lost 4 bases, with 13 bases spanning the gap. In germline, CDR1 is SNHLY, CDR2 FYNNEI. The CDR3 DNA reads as TGTGCCAGCAGTGTGGCGCCGGCTAGCTATGGCTACACCTTC. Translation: CASSVAPASYGYTF.